This T cell receptor beta chain was found in a study of technical replicates of blood from a few donors. The CDR3 loop spans 17 amino acids. Per germline, CDR1 SGHTA and CDR2 FQGNSA. Trimming removed 5 bases at V and 3 bases at J, with 22 bases between. TCRdb's table, derived via immunoSEQ multiplex PCR, lists solely in-frame clones and lacks some. The repertoire consists of about 80,000 clones, with approximately 83% occurring once and the leading ten covering under 5.5%. The sequenced sample was PBMCs. The TCR was taken from a human donor in good health. Some clones in this sample may be carry-over from other donors' samples. The chain employs TRBV7-2 and TRBJ1-2; tentatively, D is TRBD1 (6 bases). The CDR3 sequence: CASSPAGRGASHYGYTF. CDR3 nucleotides: TGTGCCAGCAGCCCGGCGGGCAGGGGAGCCTCCCACTATGGCTACACCTTC.